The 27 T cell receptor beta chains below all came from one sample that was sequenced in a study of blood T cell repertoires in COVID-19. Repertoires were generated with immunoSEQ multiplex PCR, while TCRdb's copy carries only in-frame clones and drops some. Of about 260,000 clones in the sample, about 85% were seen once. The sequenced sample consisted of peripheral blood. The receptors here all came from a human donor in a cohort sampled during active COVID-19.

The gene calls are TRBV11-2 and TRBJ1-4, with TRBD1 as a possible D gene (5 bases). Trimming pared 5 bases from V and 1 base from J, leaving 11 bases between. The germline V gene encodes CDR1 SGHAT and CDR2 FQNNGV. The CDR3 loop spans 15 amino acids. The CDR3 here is CASSPGTRTNEKLFF. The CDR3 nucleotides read TGTGCCAGCAGCCCGGGGACTCGAACTAATGAAAAACTGTTTTTT. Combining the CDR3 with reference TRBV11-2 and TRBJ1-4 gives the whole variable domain EAGVAQSPRYKIIEKRQSVAFWCNPISGHATLYWYQQILGQGPKLLIQFQNNGVVDDSQLPKDRFSAERLKGVDSTLKIQPAKLEDSAVYLCASSPGTRTNEKLFFGSGTQLSVL.

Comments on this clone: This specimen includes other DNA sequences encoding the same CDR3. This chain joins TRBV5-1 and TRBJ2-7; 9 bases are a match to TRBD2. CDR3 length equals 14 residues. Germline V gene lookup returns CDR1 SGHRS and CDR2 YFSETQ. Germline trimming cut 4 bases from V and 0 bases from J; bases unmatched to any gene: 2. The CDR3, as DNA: TGCGCCAGCAGCAAGACTAGCGGCTCCTACGAGCAGTACTTC. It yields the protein CASSKTSGSYEQYF.

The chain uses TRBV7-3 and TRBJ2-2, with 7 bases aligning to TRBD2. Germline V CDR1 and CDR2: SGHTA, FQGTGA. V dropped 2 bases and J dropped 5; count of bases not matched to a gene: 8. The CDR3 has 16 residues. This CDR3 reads CASSLLGGSRTGELFF. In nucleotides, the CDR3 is TGTGCCAGCAGCTTATTGGGCGGGAGCAGGACCGGGGAGCTGTTTTTT.

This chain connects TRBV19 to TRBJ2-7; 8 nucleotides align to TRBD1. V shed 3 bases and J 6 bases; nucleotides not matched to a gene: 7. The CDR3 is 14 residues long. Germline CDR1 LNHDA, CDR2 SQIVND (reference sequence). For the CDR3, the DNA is TGTGCCAGTAGTATCGACAGGGGAGGAGGCGAGCAGTACTTC. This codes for CASSIDRGGGEQYF.

CDR3 sequence: CASSPISGTGFYEQYF. The CDR3 nucleotides read TGTGCCAGCAGTCCAATTTCCGGGACTGGCTTCTACGAGCAGTACTTC. V and J are TRBV28 and TRBJ2-7; weak D call: TRBD2 (6 bases). V was clipped by 5 bases and J by 3 bases, with 20 bases between them. Germline loops: CDR1 MDHEN, CDR2 SYDVKM. This CDR3 comprises 16 residues. The complete variable domain, with remaining parts taken from reference TRBV28 and TRBJ2-7, reads DVKVTQSSRYLVKRTGEKVFLECVQDMDHENMFWYRQDPGLGLRLIYFSYDVKMKEKGDIPEGYSVSREKKERFSLILESASTNQTSMYLCASSPISGTGFYEQYFGPGTRLTVT.

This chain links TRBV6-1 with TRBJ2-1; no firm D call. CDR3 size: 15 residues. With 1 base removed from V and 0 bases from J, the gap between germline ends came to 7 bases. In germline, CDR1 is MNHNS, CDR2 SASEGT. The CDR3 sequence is CASSEGPNSYNEQFF. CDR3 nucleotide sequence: TGTGCCAGCAGTGAAGGTCCAAACTCCTACAATGAGCAGTTCTTC.

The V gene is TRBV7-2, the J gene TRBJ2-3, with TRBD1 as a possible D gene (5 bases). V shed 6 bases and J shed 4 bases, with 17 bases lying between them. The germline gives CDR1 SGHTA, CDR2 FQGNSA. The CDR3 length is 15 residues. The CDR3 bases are TGTGCCAGCAGTCCTCCGGGCCAAGGGGCAGATACGCAGTATTTT. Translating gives CASSPPGQGADTQYF.

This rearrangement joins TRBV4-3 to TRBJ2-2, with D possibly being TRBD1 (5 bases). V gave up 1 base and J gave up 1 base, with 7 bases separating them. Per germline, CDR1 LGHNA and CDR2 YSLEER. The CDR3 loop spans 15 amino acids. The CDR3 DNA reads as TGCGCCAGCAGCCAAGCCGACAGGAACACCGGGGAGCTGTTTTTT. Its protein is CASSQADRNTGELFF.

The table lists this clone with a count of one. The CDR3: CASSSGQGELFF. The CDR3 nucleotides are TGTGCCAGCAGCTCAGGACAGGGGGAACTGTTTTTT. The rearrangement links TRBV7-9 to TRBJ1-4; 10 nucleotides agree with TRBD1. V dropped 4 bases and J dropped 12; count of bases not matched to a gene: 2. Germline values: CDR1 SEHNR, CDR2 FQNEAQ (reference sequence). CDR3 size: 12 residues.

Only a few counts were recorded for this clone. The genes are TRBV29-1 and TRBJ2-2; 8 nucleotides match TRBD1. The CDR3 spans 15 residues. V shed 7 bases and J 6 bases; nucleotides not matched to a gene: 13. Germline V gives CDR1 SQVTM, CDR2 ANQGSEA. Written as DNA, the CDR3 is TGCAGCGCAAAACTTCCGGGACAGGCGTCCGGGGAGCTGTTTTTT. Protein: CSAKLPGQASGELFF.

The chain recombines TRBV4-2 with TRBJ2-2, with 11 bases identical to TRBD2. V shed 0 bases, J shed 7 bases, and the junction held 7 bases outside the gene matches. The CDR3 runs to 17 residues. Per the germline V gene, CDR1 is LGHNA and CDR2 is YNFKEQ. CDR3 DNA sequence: TGTGCCAGCAGCCAAGATGAACTAGCGGGAGCGGGCGGGGAGCTGTTTTTT. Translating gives CASSQDELAGAGGELFF.

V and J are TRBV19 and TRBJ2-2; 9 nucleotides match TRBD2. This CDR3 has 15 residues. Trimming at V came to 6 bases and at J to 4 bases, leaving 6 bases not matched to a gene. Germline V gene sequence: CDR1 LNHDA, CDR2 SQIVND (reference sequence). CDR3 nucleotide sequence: TGTGCCAGTAGCCCTCAGACTAGCGGCACCGGGGAGCTGTTTTTT. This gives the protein CASSPQTSGTGELFF.

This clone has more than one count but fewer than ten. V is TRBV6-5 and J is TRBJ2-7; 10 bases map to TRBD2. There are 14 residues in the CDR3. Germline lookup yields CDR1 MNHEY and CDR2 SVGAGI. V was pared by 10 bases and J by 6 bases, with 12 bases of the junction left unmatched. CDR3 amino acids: CATSGAGGPSEQYF. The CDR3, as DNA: TGTGCCACCTCGGGAGCGGGAGGGCCCTCCGAGCAGTACTTC.

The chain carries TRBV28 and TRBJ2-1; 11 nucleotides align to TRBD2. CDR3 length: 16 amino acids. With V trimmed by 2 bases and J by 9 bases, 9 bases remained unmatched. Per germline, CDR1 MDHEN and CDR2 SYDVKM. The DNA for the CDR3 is TGTGCCAGCAGTTTAGGCCTAGCGGGAGGAATAGGTGAGCAGTTCTTC. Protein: CASSLGLAGGIGEQFF.

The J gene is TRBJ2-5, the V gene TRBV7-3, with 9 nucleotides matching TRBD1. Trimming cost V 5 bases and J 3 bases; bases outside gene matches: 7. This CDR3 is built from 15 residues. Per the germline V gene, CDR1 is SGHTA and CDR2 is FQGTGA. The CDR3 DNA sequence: TGTGCCAGCAGCATCTCCGGGACAGGGAAAGAGACCCAGTACTTC. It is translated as CASSISGTGKETQYF.

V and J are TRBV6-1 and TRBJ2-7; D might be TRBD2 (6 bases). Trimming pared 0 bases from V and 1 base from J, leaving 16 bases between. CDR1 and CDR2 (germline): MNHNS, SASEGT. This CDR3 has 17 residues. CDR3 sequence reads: CASSEARGPQVSYEQYF. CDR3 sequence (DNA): TGTGCCAGCAGTGAAGCGCGGGGCCCACAAGTATCCTACGAGCAGTACTTC.

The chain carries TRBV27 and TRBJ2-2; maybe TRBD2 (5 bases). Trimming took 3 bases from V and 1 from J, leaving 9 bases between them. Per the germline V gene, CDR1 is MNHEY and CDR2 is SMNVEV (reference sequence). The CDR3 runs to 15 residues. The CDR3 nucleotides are TGTGCCAGCAGTTTTGGACTCGGGAACACCGGGGAGCTGTTTTTT. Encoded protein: CASSFGLGNTGELFF.

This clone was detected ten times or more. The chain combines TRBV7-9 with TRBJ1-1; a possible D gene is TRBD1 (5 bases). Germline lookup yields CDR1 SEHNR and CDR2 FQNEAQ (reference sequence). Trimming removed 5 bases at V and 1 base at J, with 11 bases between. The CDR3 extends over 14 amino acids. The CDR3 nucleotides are TGTGCCAGCAGCCTGGGGGACTGGAACACTGAAGCTTTCTTT. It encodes CASSLGDWNTEAFF.

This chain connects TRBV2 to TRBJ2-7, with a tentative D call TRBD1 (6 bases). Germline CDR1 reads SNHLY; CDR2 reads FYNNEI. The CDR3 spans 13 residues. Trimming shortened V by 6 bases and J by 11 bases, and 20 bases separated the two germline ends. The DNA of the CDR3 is TGTGCCAGCAGCGCTCCACAGACAGGCAAGGAGTACTTC. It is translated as CASSAPQTGKEYF.

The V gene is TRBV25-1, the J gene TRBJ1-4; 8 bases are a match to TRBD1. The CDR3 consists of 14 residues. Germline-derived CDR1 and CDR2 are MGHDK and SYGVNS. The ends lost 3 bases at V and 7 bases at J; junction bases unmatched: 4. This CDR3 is CASSDHGQGEKLFF. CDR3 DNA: TGTGCCAGCAGTGACCACGGACAGGGTGAAAAACTGTTTTTT.

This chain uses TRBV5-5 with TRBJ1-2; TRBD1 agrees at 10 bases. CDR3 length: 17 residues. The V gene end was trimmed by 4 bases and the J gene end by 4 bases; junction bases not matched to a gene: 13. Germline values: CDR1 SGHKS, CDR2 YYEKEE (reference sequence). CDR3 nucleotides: TGTGCCAGCAGCCGGGAGATCGGACAGGGGGGCGGCTATGGCTACACCTTC. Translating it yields CASSREIGQGGGYGYTF.

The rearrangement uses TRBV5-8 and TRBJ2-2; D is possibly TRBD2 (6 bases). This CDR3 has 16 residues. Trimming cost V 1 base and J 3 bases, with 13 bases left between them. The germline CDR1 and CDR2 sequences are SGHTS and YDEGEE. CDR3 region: CASSLFGGRDTGELFF. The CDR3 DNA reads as TGTGCCAGCAGCTTGTTCGGGGGTAGGGACACCGGGGAGCTGTTTTTT.

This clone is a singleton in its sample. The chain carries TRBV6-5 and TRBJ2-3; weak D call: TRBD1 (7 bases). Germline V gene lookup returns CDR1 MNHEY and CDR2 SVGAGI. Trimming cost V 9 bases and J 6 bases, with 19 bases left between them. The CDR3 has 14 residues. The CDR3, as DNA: TGTGCCAGTCGGGACCAGGGGGGCTTTGATACGCAGTATTTT. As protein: CASRDQGGFDTQYF.

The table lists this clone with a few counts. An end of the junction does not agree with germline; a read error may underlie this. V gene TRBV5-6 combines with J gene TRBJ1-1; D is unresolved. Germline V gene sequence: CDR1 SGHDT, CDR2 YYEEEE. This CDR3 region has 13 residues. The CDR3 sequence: CASTLGRDTEAFF. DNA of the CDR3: TGTGCCAGCACCTTGGGGAGGGACACTGAAGCTTTCTTT.

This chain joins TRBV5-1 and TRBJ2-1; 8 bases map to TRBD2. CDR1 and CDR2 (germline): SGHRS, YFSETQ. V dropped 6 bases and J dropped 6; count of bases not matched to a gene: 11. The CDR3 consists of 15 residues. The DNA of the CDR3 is TGCGCCAGCATCGGAATAAGCGGGAGTGGCAATGAGCAGTTCTTC. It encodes CASIGISGSGNEQFF.

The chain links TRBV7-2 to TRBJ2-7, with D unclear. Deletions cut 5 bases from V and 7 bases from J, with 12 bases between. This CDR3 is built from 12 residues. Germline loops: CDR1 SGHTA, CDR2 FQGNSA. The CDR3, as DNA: TGTGCCAGCAGCCCGTCCTATGAGGAGCAGTACTTC. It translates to CASSPSYEEQYF.

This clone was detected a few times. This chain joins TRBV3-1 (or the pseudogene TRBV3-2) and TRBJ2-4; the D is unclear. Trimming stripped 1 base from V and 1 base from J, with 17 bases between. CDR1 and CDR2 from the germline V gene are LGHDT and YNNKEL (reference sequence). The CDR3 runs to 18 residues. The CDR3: CASSQASNPWAAKNIQYF. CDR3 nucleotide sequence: TGTGCCAGCAGCCAAGCCTCAAATCCCTGGGCCGCCAAAAACATTCAGTACTTC.